This T cell receptor (beta chain) comes out of a study of cytomegalovirus exposure and HLA in healthy donors (dated by TCRdb to the late 2010s). In the study overall: In an earlier analysis of about 560 of the donors, 250 to 350 Gb of sequence data and 95 million to 130 million unique TCR beta sequences from about 180 million T cells were reported. Approximately 310 gigabases of sequencing data and roughly 80 million unique TCR sequences made up an early release that covered under 750 HLA-typed donors. The genetic ancestry cluster associated with self-reported Caucasian donors included roughly four fifths of the 300 to 450 genotyped donors. The study aimed to test whether cataloging public T cell receptors could reveal signatures of past pathogen exposure. The T cell repertoires of under 700 subjects were profiled by immunosequencing and related to cytomegalovirus serostatus. In addition to the first cohort of 500 to 850 subjects, a separate validation cohort of approximately 120 different subjects was used. To predict cytomegalovirus infection status, the study combined high-throughput TCR immunosequencing, statistical association of individual TCRs with disease status, and machine learning. In a later analysis, previously published TCR beta repertoires from 550 to 700 donors were re-analyzed and high-resolution HLA genotyping was added so that TCR occurrence patterns could be studied. In the later analysis, no new phenotypic data were used to find candidate immune exposures; instead, reliance was placed on TCR beta sequences and their occurrence across donors. An earlier analysis of fewer than 750 of the donors used high-throughput TCR beta sequencing to judge whether each TCR beta V gene segment behaved as functional or pseudogenic. Alongside the repertoire data, information on donor age, sex, ethnicity and CMV serostatus was compiled. A later genetic analysis used genome-wide SNP genotypes for about 60% of the 666 donors, treating that subset as a discovery cohort. Every discovery cohort repertoire had been produced on one sequencing platform. HLA typing covered class I and class II loci at four-digit resolution. The number of typed donors differed by locus: about 620-630 for A, B, C, DRB1 and DQB1; 522 for DQA1; 606 for DPA1; and roughly 450 for DPB1. Four to six DR-DQ haplotypes were handled as single units for association and clustering because linkage in the cohort was strong. On average, roughly 250,000 unique TCR beta nucleotide sequences were sequenced per donor among 398 genotyped donors of the cohort, with about 19% of those sequences being non-productive.

Turning to this clone: Its antigen target is currently unknown. Within one base of it there is no much larger clone, and no base qualities were kept.

On the study overall, not on this receptor specifically: The authors suggested that the approach could potentially be generalized to other disease states and immunological phenotypes. Compared with equally common non-associated chains, HLA-associated TCR beta chains in a later analysis were more clonally expanded and had lower generation probabilities. A further reported finding was that TCR beta sequences accurately predicted the HLA-A and HLA-B alleles for most subjects in the first cohort. In vitro tests confirmed that a few of the cytomegalovirus-associated TCR beta chains recognize cytomegalovirus antigens. A group of highly shared sequence variants was considered likely to be a technical artifact of the sequencing pipeline. Some 16 rarely observed V segments, including chromosome 9 orphons, were excluded from the earlier analysis of about 500 of the donors because counts were too low. For the cohort, immune exposure information was limited to CMV serostatus. According to a later analysis, TCR association rates differed among HLA loci, with DRB1 alleles showing the most associated TCRs and HLA-C alleles showing the fewest. Compared with the approximately 670-donor mean, donors in an Asian-associated ancestry cluster had fewer N-insertions in productive TCRs, according to a later genetic analysis. The study gave a list of under 200 TCR beta chains associated with cytomegalovirus. HLA typing was unavailable for some donors at each locus, so association tests used only the typed subset. A later analysis found that most CMV-associated TCR beta chains appeared HLA-restricted, with HLA associations seemingly driven largely by CMV exposure. V-gene and J-gene trimming of TCR beta chains was associated with a missense DCLRE1C variant in a later genetic analysis, and the association was replicated in an independent cohort. The classifier was reported to diagnose cytomegalovirus status with high specificity and sensitivity in both the original and validation cohorts. Specific HLA alleles were associated with 18,000 or so TCR beta sequences at a false discovery rate of 0.05 in a later analysis. Some IMGT-functional V segments, including TRBV6-2 and TRBV6-3, could not be told apart with the 87-base-pair reads, so those segments were excluded. When HLA alleles, especially DR and DQ, strongly co-occurred, attributing TCR associations to individual alleles was difficult. This cohort had only TCR beta chains sequenced, and the lack of alpha or paired-chain data limited which features could be detected. Roughly uniform sequencing depth across donors was assumed in presence/absence analyses, although this assumption may not hold. Most TCR sequences were observed very rarely across donors, whereas some public TCRs were present in many individuals. Correlated functional status among segregating V segments might be attributable to linkage disequilibrium, but an unknown experimental factor could not be ruled out. In a later analysis, several top co-occurrence clusters were reported to appear linked to parvovirus B19, influenza, CMV and Epstein-Barr virus. An earlier analysis of around 600 of the donors showed that most TCR beta V segments appeared in productive rearrangements either about 87% or about 30% of the time, which broadly matched IMGT annotations.

Including the terminal cysteine and phenylalanine, the CDR3 comprises 15 residues. The entry retains the CDR3 DNA only, 45 bases that are in frame from base 1. Between the V and J ends, shortened by 2 bases and 1 base respectively, the junction contains 11 bases. The germline V gene provides CDR1 MNHEY and CDR2 SVGAGI. The cohort was made up of 500 to 850 healthy bone marrow donors. At the time of sampling, all cohort members were nominally healthy, though unrecorded immune exposures were likely present. The donor tested CMV seropositive, placing the donor among the 250 to 350 seropositive members of the cohort. A peripheral blood sample was collected from each donor, and TCR beta sequencing was performed on peripheral blood mononuclear cells. Genomic DNA was extracted from the blood cell samples with the Qiagen DNeasy Blood Extraction Kit. Libraries were constructed by the immunoSEQ multiplex PCR assay. The multiplex PCR relied on a mix of 60 forward primers for TCR Vbeta segments and 13 reverse primers for TCR Jbeta segments. Amplification of the CDR3 region of rearranged TCR beta genes was performed with a multiplex PCR assay on genomic DNA. On the Illumina HiSeq System, the amplified TCR beta libraries were sequenced as 87-base-pair reads. On the study's bioinformatics: A later analysis tallied approximately 87 million unique TCR beta chains across the 640 or so repertoires, and roughly 11 million of those chains were shared by two or more donors. To remove PCR and sequencing errors, raw reads were error-corrected and collapsed into unique sequences using a nearest-neighbor algorithm that merged closely related sequences. V, D and J gene segments were assigned by aligning CDR3 sequences to IMGT reference sequences. For a sequence to be retained, a match of at least six nucleotides was required to both a V gene segment and a J gene segment. Rearrangements were called productive when the CDR3 lacked stop codons and stayed in frame with V and J; all others were non-productive. Following IMGT convention, CDR3 was defined as the stretch from the second conserved V-encoded cysteine up to the conserved J-encoded phenylalanine. In an earlier analysis of around 570 of the donors, sequences lacking an unambiguous match to a single V gene segment were excluded. An earlier analysis of 450 to 650 of the donors called V segments functional above 56.7% productive rearrangements and segregating when the between-donor standard deviation exceeded 5%. A statistical classification framework was developed to diagnose cytomegalovirus status using the catalog of TCR beta chain sequences. V and J gene assignment, in a later analysis, came from comparing TCR nucleotide sequences with IMGT/GENE-DB human TR gene sequences. A later analysis assigned CDR3 sequences and most-parsimonious VDJ recombination scenarios with the TCRdist pipeline. In a later analysis, every TCR beta chain was defined by the combination of its CDR3 amino acid sequence and its V-gene family, and reads without a unique V-gene family were dropped. To address suspected cross-contamination and a sequencing artifact, a later analysis removed around 600 highly shared, low-generation-probability nucleotide sequences. In a later analysis, a clonal expansion index for each public chain was calculated from normalized within-repertoire ranks of inferred template counts. In a later analysis, generation probabilities were computed using a VDJ recombination model fitted to out-of-frame rearrangements, and the results were checked against IGoR. In a later analysis, TCR-TCR, TCR-HLA and TCR-CMV co-occurrence was scored with hypergeometric tests, and a repertoire-size bias correction was applied to TCR pairs. False discovery rates were estimated in a later analysis by permuting HLA or CMV assignments 20 times. A later analysis grouped co-occurring TCRs with DBSCAN, adding TCRdist sequence similarity when clustering within HLA-allele-positive subsets. Repertoires with fewer than 30,000 or more than 120,000 public chains, plus five repertoires with anomalous nucleotide sharing, were excluded from co-occurrence clustering. Imported from immuneACCESS, the table was reduced by TCRdb to in-frame sequences with V and J called. These copies leave out some clones; in studies compared against another copy, an unresolved V gene accounts for under half, and the cause of the remainder is not known. Clonal size and the V and J genes are those of that table, whereas D and trimming came from the DNA. A total of about 190,000 clones appear in this sample, roughly 82% of them only once. Approximately 2.4% of the sample lies in the top ten.

This receptor was obtained from a woman aged 45 to 65 in good health and CMV-seropositive. This sequence uses TRBV6-5 and TRBJ1-2; 5 matching bases give a weak D call of TRBD1. What was sequenced was PBMCs. The bases read TGTGCCAGCAGTTACGCCAGGGAGGGTAACTATGGCTACACCTTC. Its amino acids are CASSYAREGNYGYTF.